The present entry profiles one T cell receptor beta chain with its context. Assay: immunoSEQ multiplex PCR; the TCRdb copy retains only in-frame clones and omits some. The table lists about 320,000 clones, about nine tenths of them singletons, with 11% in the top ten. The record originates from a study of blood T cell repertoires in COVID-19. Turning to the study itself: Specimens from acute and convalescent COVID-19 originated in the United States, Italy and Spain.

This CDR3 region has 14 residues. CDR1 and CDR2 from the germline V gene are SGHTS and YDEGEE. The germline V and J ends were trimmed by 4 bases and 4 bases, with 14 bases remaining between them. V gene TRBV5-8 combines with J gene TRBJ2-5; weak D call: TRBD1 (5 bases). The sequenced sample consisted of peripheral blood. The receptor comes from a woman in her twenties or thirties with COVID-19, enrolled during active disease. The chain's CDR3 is CASSKQESRETQYF. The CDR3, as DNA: TGTGCCAGCAGCAAACAGGAAAGTCGAGAGACCCAGTACTTC.